What follows is one T cell receptor (beta chain) and its context. Its antigen remains unidentified. This record belongs to a study of PD-L1 blockade in urothelial cancer. The wider study: Reported median T cell count for blood samples was more than 140,000. General study points: Tumor-associated blood clones were expanded more by durable-benefit patients at 3 weeks.

V lost 4 bases and J 5 bases, leaving 5 bases between the germline ends. The CDR3 loop spans 12 amino acids. Germline V CDR1 and CDR2: WNHNN, SYGVQD (reference sequence). Time point denoted: pretreatment peripheral blood. Libraries were prepared by immunoSEQ multiplex PCR; TCRdb keeps only in-frame clonotypes and omits some of them. This sample has tens of thousands of clones, with roughly 90% found just once. The receptor was derived from a man aged 55-75 years with urothelial cancer. The sequencing used PBMCs, collected around atezolizumab (anti-PD-L1) treatment. The J gene is TRBJ2-2, the V gene TRBV10-1; D is undetermined. Written as DNA, the CDR3 is TGCGCCAGCAGTGGACTGACCGGGGAGCTGTTTTTT. This encodes CASSGLTGELFF.